The 29 T cell receptor beta chains presented below share a single source sample, sequenced in a study of cytomegalovirus exposure and HLA in healthy donors. The study ran its PCR with 60 Vbeta and 13 Jbeta primers. Clones were sequenced by immunoSEQ multiplex PCR, and TCRdb holds only the in-frame ones, with some missing. In the table there are some 120,000 clones, 70% to 80% of which are singletons. The specimen sequenced was PBMCs. The receptor source for this set is a woman between 35 and 50 years old in good health and CMV-seropositive.

This chain joins TRBV30 and TRBJ2-3; D uncertain. The V gene lost 2 bases and the J gene lost 0 bases, with 6 bases spanning the gap. In germline, CDR1 is GTSNPN, CDR2 SVGIG (reference sequence). The CDR3 is 13 residues long. CDR3 region: CAWSTGSTDTQYF. CDR3 DNA: TGTGCCTGGAGTACCGGGAGCACAGATACGCAGTATTTT.

The chain uses TRBV15 and TRBJ1-2; no firm D call. Trimming left V 2 bases short and J 0 bases short, with 13 bases between. The germline CDR1 and CDR2 sequences are LNHNV and YYDKDF (reference sequence). The CDR3 is 16 amino acids. The CDR3 coding sequence is TGTGCCACCAGCAGATCCCGGGGAGGCTCTAACTATGGCTACACCTTC. Translated: CATSRSRGGSNYGYTF.

The chain carries TRBV27 and TRBJ2-2; the D is unclear. The CDR3 has 14 residues. CDR1 is MNHEY, CDR2 SMNVEV, per germline (reference sequence). V was cut by 3 bases and J by 5 bases, with 10 bases left in between. CDR3 coding DNA: TGTGCCAGCAGTTTTACCACAGTGACCGGGGAGCTGTTTTTT. It translates to CASSFTTVTGELFF.

Points on this clone: An end of the junction differs from the germline gene, which may be a read error. The CDR3 sequence: CSYVKGQGGTEALF. The CDR3 DNA is TGCAGCTATGTAAAGGGACAGGGAGGTACTGAAGCTCTCTTT. This chain uses TRBV29-1 with TRBJ1-1; 9 positions match TRBD1. CDR3 length: 14 residues. The germline V gene encodes CDR1 SQVTM and CDR2 ANQGSEA.

The chain carries TRBV5-1 and TRBJ2-2; D is possibly TRBD2 (7 bases). Per germline, CDR1 SGHRS and CDR2 YFSETQ. There are 14 residues in the CDR3. The V end lost 9 bases, the J end lost 2 bases, and 14 bases lay between the germline ends. CDR3 nucleotides: TGCGCCACGAGGGGGGGATCAAACACCGGGGAGCTGTTTTTT. Protein sequence: CATRGGSNTGELFF.

The V gene is TRBV6-4, the J gene TRBJ2-3; D unclear. CDR1 and CDR2 (germline): MRHNA, SNTAGT. The CDR3 spans 16 residues. The V end lost 0 bases, the J end lost 0 bases, and 10 bases lay between the germline ends. The CDR3 region has the DNA TGTGCCAGCAGTGACTCGAGTTTGGTCAGCACAGATACGCAGTATTTT. Translation: CASSDSSLVSTDTQYF.

The chain uses TRBV4-1 and TRBJ2-3; D unresolved. Germline CDR1 and CDR2: MGHRA and YSYEKL. This CDR3 region has 14 residues. V was shortened by 1 base and J by 1 base, with 6 bases between the two germline ends. In DNA, the CDR3 is TGCGCCAGCAGCCAAGTGGCCCGCACAGATACGCAGTATTTT. Protein: CASSQVARTDTQYF.

The chain combines TRBV6-1 with TRBJ2-7; TRBD1 might be the D (5 bases). V dropped 10 bases and J dropped 7 bases, with 26 bases sitting between them. The CDR3 is made up of 15 amino acids. CDR1 is MNHNS, CDR2 SASEGT, per germline. The CDR3 loop reads CATTRDLTVFGEQYF. CDR3 bases: TGTGCCACCACCCGAGATTTGACAGTTTTTGGGGAGCAGTACTTC.

The chain joins TRBV4-2 to TRBJ1-5, with D possibly TRBD1 on 6 matching bases. V lost 0 bases to trimming and J lost 0 bases, with 12 bases between them. This CDR3 has 17 amino acids. The germline gives CDR1 LGHNA, CDR2 YNFKEQ. CDR3 loop: CASSQDPGTPSNQPQHF. Written as DNA, the CDR3 is TGTGCCAGCAGCCAAGATCCCGGGACACCTAGCAATCAGCCCCAGCATTTT.

The V call is TRBV19, the J call TRBJ2-3; 8 bases are a match to TRBD2. CDR1 LNHDA and CDR2 SQIVND come from the germline V gene (reference sequence). V lost 5 bases to trimming and J lost 1 base; unmatched junction nucleotides: 14. CDR3 length equals 18 residues. CDR3 in DNA: TGTGCCAGTAGTCCCGTGCCCCCAGCGGGGGTCGGCACAGATACGCAGTATTTT. Protein product: CASSPVPPAGVGTDTQYF.

The V call is TRBV5-6, the J call TRBJ2-7; weak D call: TRBD2 (5 bases). The CDR3 consists of 14 residues. The germline gives CDR1 SGHDT, CDR2 YYEEEE. Trimming pared 4 bases from V and 6 bases from J, leaving 17 bases between. The CDR3 bases are TGTGCCAGCAGCCCCTGGACGAGGGCCCGCGAGCAGTACTTC. Translation gives CASSPWTRAREQYF. The full variable domain, in which reference TRBV5-6 and TRBJ2-7 provide the parts outside the CDR3, is DAGVTQSPTHLIKTRGQQVTLRCSPKSGHDTVSWYQQALGQGPQFIFQYYEEEERQRGNFPDRFSGHQFPNYSSELNVNALLLGDSALYLCASSPWTRAREQYFGPGTRLTVT.

This clone was detected only a few times. The V gene is TRBV6-5, the J gene TRBJ2-7; TRBD2 might be the D (6 bases). Germline V gene lookup returns CDR1 MNHEY and CDR2 SVGAGI. The CDR3 extends over 15 amino acids. Trimming shortened V by 8 bases and J by 6 bases, and 23 bases separated the two germline ends. Here the CDR3 reads CASPQPGRRGCEQYF. The CDR3 region has the DNA TGTGCCAGCCCTCAGCCGGGTAGGCGGGGATGCGAGCAGTACTTC.

For the CDR3, the DNA is TGTGCCAGTAGTATTACCGCGGAAGGTAATTCACCCCTCCACTTT. Encoded protein: CASSITAEGNSPLHF. The rearrangement links TRBV19 to TRBJ1-6, with unresolved D. The CDR3 is 15 amino acids. CDR1 LNHDA and CDR2 SQIVND come from the germline V gene (reference sequence). Trimming took off 3 bases at V and 6 bases at J, with 12 bases between the two ends.

The chain carries TRBV28 and TRBJ2-7; tentative D call: TRBD1 (5 bases). Germline CDR1 is MDHEN and CDR2 is SYDVKM. With 6 bases removed from V and 1 base from J, the gap between germline ends came to 10 bases. This CDR3 region has 13 residues. The CDR3 DNA reads as TGTGCCAGCAGAAACGGACAATCCTACGAGCAGTACTTC. It is translated as CASRNGQSYEQYF. Full variable domain (missing parts from reference TRBV28 and TRBJ2-7): DVKVTQSSRYLVKRTGEKVFLECVQDMDHENMFWYRQDPGLGLRLIYFSYDVKMKEKGDIPEGYSVSREKKERFSLILESASTNQTSMYLCASRNGQSYEQYFGPGTRLTVT.

This rearrangement joins TRBV7-6 to TRBJ2-7; TRBD2 is a possible D gene (5 bases). This CDR3 contains 11 residues. V dropped 5 bases and J dropped 7 bases, with 9 bases sitting between them. Germline CDR1 reads SGHVS; CDR2 reads FNYEAQ. The CDR3 loop reads CASSTTGEQYF. The CDR3 coding sequence is TGTGCCAGCAGCACGACGGGGGAGCAGTACTTC.

This clone has more than one count but fewer than ten. This chain uses TRBV28 with TRBJ2-7, with a weak D call TRBD2 (5 bases). The V and J ends lost 6 bases and 3 bases respectively, with 9 bases between them. The CDR3 has 12 amino acids. Germline loops: CDR1 MDHEN, CDR2 SYDVKM. The CDR3 bases are TGTGCCAGCAGGCGGACTTACTACGAGCAGTACTTC. Its translation: CASRRTYYEQYF.

This chain connects TRBV7-2 to TRBJ1-6, with D unclear. The CDR3 runs to 13 residues. Trimming removed 3 bases from V and 8 bases from J, with 8 bases in between. In germline, CDR1 is SGHTA, CDR2 FQGNSA. CDR3 coding DNA: TGTGCCAGCAGCTTGTACACAGATTCACCCCTCCACTTT. Protein sequence: CASSLYTDSPLHF.

The V and J genes are TRBV5-1 and TRBJ2-2; 11 positions match TRBD2. The CDR3 totals 17 residues. Per the germline V gene, CDR1 is SGHRS and CDR2 is YFSETQ. J gave up 6 bases and V 1 base, and 8 bases lay outside the gene matches. The CDR3 DNA is TGCGCCAGCAGCTTGACCCTCACTAGCGGGGGCTCCGGGGAGCTGTTTTTT. It specifies CASSLTLTSGGSGELFF.

The chain joins TRBV5-6 to TRBJ2-5, with a tentative D call TRBD2 (6 bases). From germline, CDR1 is SGHDT and CDR2 YYEEEE. The CDR3 totals 16 residues. V was shortened by 1 base and J by 5 bases, with 18 bases between the two germline ends. CDR3 residues: CASSLRLATIGETQYF. CDR3 DNA: TGTGCCAGCAGCTTGAGGCTAGCGACGATCGGGGAGACCCAGTACTTC.

The rearrangement links TRBV7-9 to TRBJ2-1, with TRBD2 matching over 15 bases. CDR1 is SEHNR, CDR2 FQNEAQ, per germline (reference sequence). This CDR3 is built from 15 residues. J was trimmed by 6 bases and V by 5 bases; bases with no gene match: 2. For the CDR3, the DNA is TGTGCCAGCAGCCGGACTAGCGGGGGGGCCAATGAGCAGTTCTTC. Translated, it gives CASSRTSGGANEQFF.

V usage is TRBV11-3 and J usage is TRBJ1-6, with 8 bases aligning to TRBD1. The germline V gene has CDR1 SGHNT and CDR2 YENEEA. The trim removed 6 bases at V and 7 bases at J, leaving 5 bases unmatched. This CDR3 has 14 amino acids. CDR3 DNA: TGTGCCAGCAGTTCTGACAGGGGCAATTCACCCCTCCACTTT. This codes for CASSSDRGNSPLHF.

The CDR3, as DNA: TGTGCCAGCAGAGGATTTATGACAGGGCTTACCGAGACCCAGTACTTC. Its translation is CASRGFMTGLTETQYF. V is TRBV6-6 and J is TRBJ2-5; 7 positions agree with TRBD1. This CDR3 has 16 residues. With 6 bases clipped from V and 5 bases from J, the junction kept 15 bases outside the gene matches. Germline CDR1 MNHNY, CDR2 SVGAGI (reference sequence).

The chain recombines TRBV4-2 with TRBJ2-7; 7 positions agree with TRBD1. Germline trimming cut 4 bases from V and 3 bases from J; bases unmatched to any gene: 9. From germline, CDR1 is LGHNA and CDR2 YNFKEQ. There are 15 residues in the CDR3. This CDR3 reads CASSPLTGIYYEQYF. As DNA, the CDR3 is TGTGCCAGCAGCCCACTGACAGGGATTTACTACGAGCAGTACTTC.

The CDR3 DNA follows: TGTGCCAGCAGCTCCGGGACACTTCGCACTGAAGCTTTCTTT. Amino acid sequence: CASSSGTLRTEAFF. V and J are TRBV2 and TRBJ1-1; possibly TRBD1 for D (6 bases). V lost 6 bases, J lost 4 bases, and 15 bases lay in between. Per the germline V gene, CDR1 is SNHLY and CDR2 is FYNNEI. The CDR3 has 14 amino acids.

The chain is built from TRBV7-9 and TRBJ1-2; the D gene is possibly TRBD1 (5 bases). Germline V gene sequence: CDR1 SEHNR, CDR2 FQNEAQ (reference sequence). This CDR3 is 13 amino acids long. V shed 4 bases and J shed 3 bases, with 9 bases lying between them. The CDR3 sequence is CASSYRMDYGYTF. The CDR3 DNA sequence: TGTGCCAGCAGCTACAGGATGGACTATGGCTACACCTTC.

The chain has TRBV27 and TRBJ2-7; the match to TRBD2 covers 9 bases. The CDR3 runs 16 residues. Germline V gene sequence: CDR1 MNHEY, CDR2 SMNVEV (reference sequence). The ends lost 6 bases at V and 7 bases at J; junction bases unmatched: 16. This chain's CDR3 is CASSGLGTSREGEQYF. The CDR3 DNA reads TGTGCCAGCAGCGGATTAGGGACTAGCCGCGAGGGAGAGCAGTACTTC.

The chain employs TRBV7-6 and TRBJ2-7; 12 nucleotides line up with TRBD2. After removal of 1 base from V and 3 bases from J, the junction contained 4 bases not matched to a gene. This CDR3 has 16 amino acids. Germline V gene sequence: CDR1 SGHVS, CDR2 FNYEAQ. In nucleotides, the CDR3 is TGTGCCAGCAGCTTAGGCCGGACTAGCGGGGACTACGAGCAGTACTTC. It is translated as CASSLGRTSGDYEQYF.

This chain joins TRBV10-1 and TRBJ2-3; no clear D gene. This CDR3 has 15 residues. Germline V CDR1 and CDR2: WNHNN, SYGVQD (reference sequence). Trimming took 6 bases from V and 4 from J, leaving 17 bases between them. The CDR3 nucleotides read TGCGCCAGCAGGGATTCGACTGAAACCTCAGATACGCAGTATTTT. Amino acids: CASRDSTETSDTQYF.

This chain connects TRBV30 to TRBJ1-1, with D perhaps matching TRBD1 (6 bases). This CDR3 comprises 14 residues. Trimming left V 0 bases short and J 5 bases short, with 13 bases between. The germline V gene encodes CDR1 GTSNPN and CDR2 SVGIG (reference sequence). CDR3 sequence: CAWSVRGGGTEAFF. CDR3 coding DNA: TGTGCCTGGAGTGTACGAGGGGGGGGGACTGAAGCTTTCTTT.